The present T cell receptor beta chain was sequenced within a study of blood T cells in healthy people across ages. Study-wide points: Higher diversity, along with more naive CD4+ cells, distinguished long-lived donors from aged donors.

The second PCR ran about 6 to 12 cycles with a sample-barcoded 5' primer and J-beta primers. All cDNA molecules were each tagged by a template-switch adaptor with 12 random nucleotides. TCRdb re-called the 5' RACE reads with MiXCR, one entry per CDR3 protein. This sample yields 780,000 or so distinct CDR3 sequences, of which approximately 25% are seen a single time; more than 3% belongs to the top ten. This clonotype was seen once. Its antigen remains unidentified. With each sample, at least 5 micrograms of total RNA were extracted. These records were also assigned to another study, of T cells of mothers and their children. That investigation notes: M1S, a second-PCR primer, added sample barcodes and 2-4 random nucleotides.

The sequenced sample was blood. The TCR was taken from a boy younger than 18 in good health.

The CDR3 protein is CASTFASTNEKLFF. DNA for the CDR3: TGTGCCAGCACGTTTGCAAGTACTAATGAAAAACTGTTTTTT. The chain employs TRBV7-9 and TRBJ1-4; D unresolved. Germline V lookup: CDR1 SEHNR, CDR2 FQNEAQ (reference sequence). This CDR3 has 14 amino acids. Trimming cost V 7 bases and J 2 bases, with 11 bases left between them.